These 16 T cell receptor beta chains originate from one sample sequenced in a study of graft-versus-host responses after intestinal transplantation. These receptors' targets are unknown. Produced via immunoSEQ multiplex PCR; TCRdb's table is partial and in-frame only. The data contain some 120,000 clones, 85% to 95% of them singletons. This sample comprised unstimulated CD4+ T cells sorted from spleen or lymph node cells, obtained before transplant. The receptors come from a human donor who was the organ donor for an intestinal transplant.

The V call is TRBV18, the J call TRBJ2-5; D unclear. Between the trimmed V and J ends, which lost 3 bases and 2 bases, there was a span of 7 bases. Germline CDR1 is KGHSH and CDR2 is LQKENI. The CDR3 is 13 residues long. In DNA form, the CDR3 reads TGTGCCAGCTCACCGGGCTATCAAGAGACCCAGTACTTC. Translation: CASSPGYQETQYF.

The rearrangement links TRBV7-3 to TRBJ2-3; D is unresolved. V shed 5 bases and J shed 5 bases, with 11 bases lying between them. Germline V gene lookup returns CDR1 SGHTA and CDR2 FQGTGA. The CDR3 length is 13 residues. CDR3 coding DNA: TGTGCCAGCAGCCCACGACATGGAGATACGCAGTATTTT. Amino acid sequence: CASSPRHGDTQYF. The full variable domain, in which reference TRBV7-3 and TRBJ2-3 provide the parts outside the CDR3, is GAGVSQTPSNKVTEKGKYVELRCDPISGHTALYWYRQSLGQGPEFLIYFQGTGAADDSGLPNDRFFAVRPEGSVSTLKIQRTERGDSAVYLCASSPRHGDTQYFGPGTRLTVL.

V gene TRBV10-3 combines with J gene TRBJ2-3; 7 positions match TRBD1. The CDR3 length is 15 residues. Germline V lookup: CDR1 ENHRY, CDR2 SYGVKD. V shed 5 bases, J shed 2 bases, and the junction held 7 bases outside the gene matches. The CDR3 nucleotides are TGTGCCATCAGTCGGGACAGCCGACACACAGATACGCAGTATTTT. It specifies CAISRDSRHTDTQYF.

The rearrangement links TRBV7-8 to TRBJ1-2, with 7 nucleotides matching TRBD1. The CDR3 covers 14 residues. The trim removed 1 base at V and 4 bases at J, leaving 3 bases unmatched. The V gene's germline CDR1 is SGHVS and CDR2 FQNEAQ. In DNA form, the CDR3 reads TGTGCCAGCAGCTTAGAGGGGGCCGGCTATGGCTACACCTTC. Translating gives CASSLEGAGYGYTF.

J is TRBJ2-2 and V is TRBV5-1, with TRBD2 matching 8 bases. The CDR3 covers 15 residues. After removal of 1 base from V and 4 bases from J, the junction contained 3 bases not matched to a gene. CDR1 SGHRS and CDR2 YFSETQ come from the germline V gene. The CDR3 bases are TGCGCCAGCAGCTTGTTTGCGGGGGGCACCGGGGAGCTGTTTTTT. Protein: CASSLFAGGTGELFF.

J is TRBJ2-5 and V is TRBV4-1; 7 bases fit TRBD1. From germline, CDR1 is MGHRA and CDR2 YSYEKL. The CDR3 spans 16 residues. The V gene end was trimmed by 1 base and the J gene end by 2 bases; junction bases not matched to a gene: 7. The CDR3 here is CASSQARDRWQETQYF. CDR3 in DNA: TGCGCCAGCAGCCAAGCCCGGGACAGATGGCAAGAGACCCAGTACTTC.

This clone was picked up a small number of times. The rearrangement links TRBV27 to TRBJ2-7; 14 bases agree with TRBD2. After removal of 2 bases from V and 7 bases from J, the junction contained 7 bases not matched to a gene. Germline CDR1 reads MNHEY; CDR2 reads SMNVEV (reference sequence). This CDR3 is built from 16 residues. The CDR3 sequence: CASSLRLAGGPGEQYF. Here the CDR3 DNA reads TGTGCCAGCAGTTTACGACTAGCGGGAGGGCCGGGGGAGCAGTACTTC.

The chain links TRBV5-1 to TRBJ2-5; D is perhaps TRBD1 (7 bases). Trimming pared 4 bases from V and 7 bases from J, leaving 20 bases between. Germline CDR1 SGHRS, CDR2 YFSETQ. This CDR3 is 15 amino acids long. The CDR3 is CASSPQDRREGTQYF. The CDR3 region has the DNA TGCGCCAGCAGCCCACAGGACAGGAGGGAAGGGACCCAGTACTTC.

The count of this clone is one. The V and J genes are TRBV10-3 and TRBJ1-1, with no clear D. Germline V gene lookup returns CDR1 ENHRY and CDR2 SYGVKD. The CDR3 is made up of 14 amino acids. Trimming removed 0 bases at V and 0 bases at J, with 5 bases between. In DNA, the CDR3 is TGTGCCATCAGTGAGTCGAAATTGAACACTGAAGCTTTCTTT. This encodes CAISESKLNTEAFF.

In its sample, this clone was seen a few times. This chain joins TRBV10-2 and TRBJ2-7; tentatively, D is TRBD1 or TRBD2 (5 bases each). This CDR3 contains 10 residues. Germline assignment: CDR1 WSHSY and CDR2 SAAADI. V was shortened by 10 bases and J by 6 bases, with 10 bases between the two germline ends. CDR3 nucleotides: TGCGCCACCGGGACCCGCGAGCAGTACTTC. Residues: CATGTREQYF.

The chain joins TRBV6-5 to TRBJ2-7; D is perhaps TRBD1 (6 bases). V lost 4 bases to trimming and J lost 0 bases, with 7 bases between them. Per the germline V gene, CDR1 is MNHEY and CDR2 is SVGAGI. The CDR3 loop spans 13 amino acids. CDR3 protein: CASSWDISYEQYF. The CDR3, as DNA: TGTGCCAGCAGTTGGGACATCTCCTACGAGCAGTACTTC.

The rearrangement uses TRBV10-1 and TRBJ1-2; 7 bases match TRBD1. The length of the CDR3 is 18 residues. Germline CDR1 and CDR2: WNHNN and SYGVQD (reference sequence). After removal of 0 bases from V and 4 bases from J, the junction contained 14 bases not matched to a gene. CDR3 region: CASSESPHSGTAPYGYTF. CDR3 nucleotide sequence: TGCGCCAGCAGTGAGTCGCCTCATTCCGGGACAGCCCCCTATGGCTACACCTTC.

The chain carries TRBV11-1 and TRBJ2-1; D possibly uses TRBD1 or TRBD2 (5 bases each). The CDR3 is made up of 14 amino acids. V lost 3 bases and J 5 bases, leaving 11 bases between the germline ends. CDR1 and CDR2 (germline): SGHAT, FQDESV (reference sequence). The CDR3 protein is CASSLVRGNNEQFF. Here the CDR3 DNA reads TGTGCCAGCAGCTTGGTGAGGGGTAACAATGAGCAGTTCTTC.

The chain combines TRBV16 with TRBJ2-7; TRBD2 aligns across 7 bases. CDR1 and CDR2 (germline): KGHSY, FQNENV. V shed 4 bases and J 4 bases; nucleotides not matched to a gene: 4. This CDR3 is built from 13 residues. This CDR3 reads CASSPTRGYEQYF. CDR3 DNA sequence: TGTGCCAGCAGCCCAACGCGGGGGTACGAGCAGTACTTC.

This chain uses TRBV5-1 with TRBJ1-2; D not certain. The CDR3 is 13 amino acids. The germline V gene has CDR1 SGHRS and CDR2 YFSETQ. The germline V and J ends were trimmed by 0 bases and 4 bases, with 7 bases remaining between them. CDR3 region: CASSLERTYGYTF. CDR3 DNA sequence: TGCGCCAGCAGCTTGGAGAGAACCTATGGCTACACCTTC.

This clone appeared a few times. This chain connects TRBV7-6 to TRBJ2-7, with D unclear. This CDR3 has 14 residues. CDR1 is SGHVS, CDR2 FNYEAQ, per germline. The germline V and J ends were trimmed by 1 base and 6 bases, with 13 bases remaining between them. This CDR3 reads CASSLVPPLAEQYF. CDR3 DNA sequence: TGTGCCAGCAGCTTAGTTCCCCCACTCGCCGAGCAGTACTTC.